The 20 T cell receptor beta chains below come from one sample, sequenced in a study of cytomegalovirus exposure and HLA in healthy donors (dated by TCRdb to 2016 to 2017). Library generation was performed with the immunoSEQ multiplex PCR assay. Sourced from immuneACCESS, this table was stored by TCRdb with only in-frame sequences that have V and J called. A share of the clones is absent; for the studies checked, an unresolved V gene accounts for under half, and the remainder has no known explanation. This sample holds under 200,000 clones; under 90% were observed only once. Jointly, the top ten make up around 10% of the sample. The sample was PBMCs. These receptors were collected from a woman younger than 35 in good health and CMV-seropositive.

CDR3 bases: TGTGCCAGCAGCCGGACAGACTCTGGAAACACCATATATTTT. The encoded protein is CASSRTDSGNTIYF. The chain joins TRBV11-2 to TRBJ1-3; possibly TRBD1 for D (6 bases). CDR1 is SGHAT and CDR2 is FQNNGV in the germline V gene. Deletions cut 5 bases from V and 0 bases from J, with 8 bases between. The CDR3 length is 14 residues.

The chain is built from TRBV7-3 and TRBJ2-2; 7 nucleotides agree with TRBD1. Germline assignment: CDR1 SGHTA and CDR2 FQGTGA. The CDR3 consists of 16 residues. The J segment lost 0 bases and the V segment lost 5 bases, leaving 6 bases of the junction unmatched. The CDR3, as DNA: TGTGCCAGCAGCCTACAGGGGATCCCGAACACCGGGGAGCTGTTTTTT. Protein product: CASSLQGIPNTGELFF.

CDR3 sequence: CASSLVLADNEQFF. As DNA, the CDR3 is TGCGCCAGCAGCTTGGTGTTGGCGGACAATGAGCAGTTCTTC. The chain has TRBV5-1 and TRBJ2-1, with D uncertain. This CDR3 contains 14 residues. The germline V gene has CDR1 SGHRS and CDR2 YFSETQ. Trimming pared 0 bases from V and 5 bases from J, leaving 9 bases between.

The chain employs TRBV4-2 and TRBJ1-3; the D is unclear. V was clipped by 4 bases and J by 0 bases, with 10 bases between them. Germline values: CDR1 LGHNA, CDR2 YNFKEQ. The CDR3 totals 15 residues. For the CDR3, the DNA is TGTGCCAGCAGCCTCGAGGCCAACTCTGGAAACACCATATATTTT. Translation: CASSLEANSGNTIYF.

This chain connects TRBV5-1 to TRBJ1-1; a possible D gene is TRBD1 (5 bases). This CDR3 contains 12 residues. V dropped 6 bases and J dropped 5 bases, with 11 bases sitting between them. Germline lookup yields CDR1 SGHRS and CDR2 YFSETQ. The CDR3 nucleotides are TGCGCCAGCACCTCCACAGGTACTGAAGCTTTCTTT. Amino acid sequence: CASTSTGTEAFF.

The DNA for the CDR3 is TGTGCCTGGAGTGTGGGAGTCTCTGGGGCCAACGTCCTGACTTTC. Translated, it gives CAWSVGVSGANVLTF. This chain joins TRBV30 and TRBJ2-6; D is perhaps TRBD2 (5 bases). The CDR3 totals 15 residues. The V and J ends lost 0 bases and 0 bases respectively, with 6 bases between them. CDR1 is GTSNPN and CDR2 is SVGIG in the germline V gene (reference sequence).

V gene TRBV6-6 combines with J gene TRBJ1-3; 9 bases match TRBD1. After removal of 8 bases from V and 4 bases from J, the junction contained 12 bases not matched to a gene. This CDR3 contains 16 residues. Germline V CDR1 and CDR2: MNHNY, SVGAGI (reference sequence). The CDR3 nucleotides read TGTGCCAGCCTCCCGGCACAGGGGGCAACCGGAAACACCATATATTTT. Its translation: CASLPAQGATGNTIYF.

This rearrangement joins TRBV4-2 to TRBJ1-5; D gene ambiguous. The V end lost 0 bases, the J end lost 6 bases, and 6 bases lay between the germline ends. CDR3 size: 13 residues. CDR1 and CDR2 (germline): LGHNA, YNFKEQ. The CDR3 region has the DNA TGTGCCAGCAGCCAAGATCCCCGTCAGCCCCAGCATTTT. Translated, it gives CASSQDPRQPQHF.

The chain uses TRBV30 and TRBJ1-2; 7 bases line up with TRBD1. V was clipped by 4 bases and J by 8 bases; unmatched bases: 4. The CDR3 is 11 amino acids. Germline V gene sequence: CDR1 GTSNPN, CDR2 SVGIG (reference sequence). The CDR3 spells CAWNRGAGYTF. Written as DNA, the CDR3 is TGTGCCTGGAACAGGGGCGCAGGCTACACCTTC.

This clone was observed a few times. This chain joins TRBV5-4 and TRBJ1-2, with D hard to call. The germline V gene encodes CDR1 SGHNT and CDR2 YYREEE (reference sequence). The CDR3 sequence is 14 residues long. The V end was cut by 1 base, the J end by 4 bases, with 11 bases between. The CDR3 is CASSLPGGGYGYTF. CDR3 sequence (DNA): TGTGCCAGCAGCTTGCCGGGTGGCGGCTATGGCTACACCTTC.

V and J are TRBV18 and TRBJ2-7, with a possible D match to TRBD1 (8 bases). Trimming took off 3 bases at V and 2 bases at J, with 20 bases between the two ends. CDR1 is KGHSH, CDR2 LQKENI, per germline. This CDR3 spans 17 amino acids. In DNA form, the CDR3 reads TGTGCCAGCTCACCGGAGCGGGACAGGACGAGGACCTACGAGCAGTACTTC. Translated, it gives CASSPERDRTRTYEQYF.

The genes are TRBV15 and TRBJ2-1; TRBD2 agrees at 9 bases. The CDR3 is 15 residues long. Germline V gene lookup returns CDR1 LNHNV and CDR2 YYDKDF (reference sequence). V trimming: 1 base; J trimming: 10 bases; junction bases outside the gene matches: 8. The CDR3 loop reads CATSRVREGQGEQFF. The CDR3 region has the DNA TGTGCCACCAGCAGAGTGCGGGAGGGTCAGGGAGAGCAGTTCTTC. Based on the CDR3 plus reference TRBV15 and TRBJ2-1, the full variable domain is DAMVIQNPRYQVTQFGKPVTLSCSQTLNHNVMYWYQQKSSQAPKLLFHYYDKDFNNEADTPDNFQSRRPNTSFCFLDIRSPGLGDTAMYLCATSRVREGQGEQFFGPGTRLTVL.

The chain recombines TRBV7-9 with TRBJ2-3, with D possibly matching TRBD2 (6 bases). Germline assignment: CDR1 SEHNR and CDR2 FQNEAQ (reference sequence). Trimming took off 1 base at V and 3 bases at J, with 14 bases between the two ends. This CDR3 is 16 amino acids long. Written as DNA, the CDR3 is TGTGCCAGCAGCTTAGGTGGGGGAGGATCGACAGATACGCAGTATTTT. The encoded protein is CASSLGGGGSTDTQYF.

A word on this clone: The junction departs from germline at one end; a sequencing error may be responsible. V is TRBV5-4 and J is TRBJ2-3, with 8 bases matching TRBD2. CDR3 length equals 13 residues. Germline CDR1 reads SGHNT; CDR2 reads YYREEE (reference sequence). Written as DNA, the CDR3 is TGCGCACCGCGGGAGGAGTCGGCAGATACGCAGTATTTT. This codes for CAPREESADTQYF.

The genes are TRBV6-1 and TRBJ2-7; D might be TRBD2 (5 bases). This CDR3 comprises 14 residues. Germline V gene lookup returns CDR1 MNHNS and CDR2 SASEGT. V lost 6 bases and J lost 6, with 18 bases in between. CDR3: CASSYRLGEGEQYF. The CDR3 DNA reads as TGTGCCAGCAGCTACCGACTGGGCGAGGGCGAGCAGTACTTC.

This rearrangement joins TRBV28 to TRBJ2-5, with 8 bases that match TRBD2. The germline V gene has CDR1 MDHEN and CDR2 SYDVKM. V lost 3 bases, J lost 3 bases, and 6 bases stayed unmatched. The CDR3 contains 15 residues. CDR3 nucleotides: TGTGCCAGCAGTTTCCGCGGGAGGAGGAAAGAGACCCAGTACTTC. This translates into CASSFRGRRKETQYF.

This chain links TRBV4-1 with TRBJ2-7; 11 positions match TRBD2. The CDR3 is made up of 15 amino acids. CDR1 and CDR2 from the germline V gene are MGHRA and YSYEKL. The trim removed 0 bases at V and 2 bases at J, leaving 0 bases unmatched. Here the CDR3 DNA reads TGCGCCAGCAGCCAAGAGACTAGCGGGGCCTACGAGCAGTACTTC. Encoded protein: CASSQETSGAYEQYF.

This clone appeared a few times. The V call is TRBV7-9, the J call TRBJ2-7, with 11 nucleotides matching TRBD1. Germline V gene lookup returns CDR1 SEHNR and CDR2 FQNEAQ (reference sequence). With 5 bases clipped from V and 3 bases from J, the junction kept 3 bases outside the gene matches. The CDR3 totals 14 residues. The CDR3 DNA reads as TGTGCCAGCAGCCCCGGGACAGGGGGCTACGAGCAGTACTTC. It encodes CASSPGTGGYEQYF.

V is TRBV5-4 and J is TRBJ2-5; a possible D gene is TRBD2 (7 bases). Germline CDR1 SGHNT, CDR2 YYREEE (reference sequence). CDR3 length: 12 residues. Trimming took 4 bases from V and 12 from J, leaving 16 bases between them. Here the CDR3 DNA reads TGTGCCAGCAGCGGACCGCGGGGGCCCGAGTACTTC. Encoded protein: CASSGPRGPEYF.

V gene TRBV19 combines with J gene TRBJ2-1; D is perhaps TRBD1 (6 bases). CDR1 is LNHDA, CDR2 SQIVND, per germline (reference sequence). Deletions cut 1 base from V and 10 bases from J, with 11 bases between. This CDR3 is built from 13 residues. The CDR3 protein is CASSIADRLEQFF. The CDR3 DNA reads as TGTGCCAGTAGTATAGCCGACAGGCTAGAGCAGTTCTTC.